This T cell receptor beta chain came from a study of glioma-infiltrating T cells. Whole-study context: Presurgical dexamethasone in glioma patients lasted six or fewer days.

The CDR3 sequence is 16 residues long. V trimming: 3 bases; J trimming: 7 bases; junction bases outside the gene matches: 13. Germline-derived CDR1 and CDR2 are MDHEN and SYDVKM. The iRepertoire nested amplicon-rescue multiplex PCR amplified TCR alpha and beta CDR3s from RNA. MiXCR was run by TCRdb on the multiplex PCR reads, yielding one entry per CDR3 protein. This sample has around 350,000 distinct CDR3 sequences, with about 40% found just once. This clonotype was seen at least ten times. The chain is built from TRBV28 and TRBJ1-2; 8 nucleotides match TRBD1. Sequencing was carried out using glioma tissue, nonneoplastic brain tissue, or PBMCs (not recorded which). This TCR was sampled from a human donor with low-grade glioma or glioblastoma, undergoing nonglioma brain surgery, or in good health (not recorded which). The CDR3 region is CASSFHRTGPDPGYTF. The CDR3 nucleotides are TGTGCCAGCAGTTTTCACCGGACAGGGCCGGACCCTGGCTACACCTTC.